Listed below are T cell receptor beta chains from one sample, sequenced in a study of regulatory T cells in long-lasting Graves disease. TCRdb independently ran MiXCR on the reads; one entry per CDR3 protein. The table lists approximately 580 distinct CDR3 sequences, roughly 50% of them singletons. The sample consisted of peripheral blood mononuclear cells (PBMCs), taken with antithyroid drug treatment, in newly diagnosed or persistent Graves disease (not recorded which). The receptors here all came from a female donor with Graves disease. CDR3s include the opening cysteine and the closing phenylalanine or tryptophan. The D gene is left open where the match is weak. Not every row has a clone size; where given, it reads once, few, many or a size class.

J gene: TRBJ2-3; V gene: TRBV11-2; D gene: .; clone size: .; CDR3 protein: CASSRLTGTDTQYF; CDR3 DNA: TGTGCCAGCAGCAGACTGACGGGCACAGATACGCAGTATTTT
J gene: TRBJ2-3; V gene: TRBV2; D gene: .; clone size: .; CDR3 protein: CASKRADTQYF; CDR3 DNA: TGTGCCAGCAAGCGGGCAGATACGCAGTATTTT
J gene: TRBJ2-1; V gene: TRBV29-1; D gene: TRBD2; clone size: .; CDR3 protein: CSVETLAEYNEQFF; CDR3 DNA: TGCAGCGTTGAAACGCTAGCGGAATACAATGAGCAGTTCTTC
J gene: TRBJ2-1; V gene: TRBV21-1; D gene: .; clone size: .; CDR3 protein: CASSKAASGRVPTSQNDYNEQFF; CDR3 DNA: TGTGCCAGCAGCAAAGCGGCTAGCGGGAGGGTCCCAACTTCTCAGAACGACTACAATGAGCAGTTCTTC
J gene: TRBJ1-1; V gene: TRBV3-1; D gene: .; clone size: once; CDR3 protein: CASSQVQQPAFF; CDR3 DNA: TGTGCCAGCAGCCAAGTCCAGCAGCCAGCTTTCTTT
J gene: TRBJ2-3; V gene: TRBV5-4; D gene: .; clone size: .; CDR3 protein: CASSRRGGGTDTQYF; CDR3 DNA: TGTGCCAGCAGCAGAAGAGGGGGAGGCACAGATACGCAGTATTTT
J gene: TRBJ2-2; V gene: TRBV19; D gene: TRBD1; clone size: few; CDR3 protein: CASRPGTVTGELFF; CDR3 DNA: TGTGCCAGTCGCCCAGGGACAGTTACCGGGGAGCTGTTTTTT
J gene: TRBJ2-7; V gene: TRBV12-3/TRBV12-4; D gene: .; clone size: .; CDR3 protein: CASSRTNSYEQYF; CDR3 DNA: TGTGCCAGCAGTCGGACAAACTCCTACGAGCAGTACTTC
J gene: TRBJ2-1; V gene: TRBV27; D gene: TRBD2; clone size: .; CDR3 protein: CASSLSSSGDIYNEQFF; CDR3 DNA: TGTGCCAGCAGTTTATCGTCTAGCGGGGATATATACAATGAGCAGTTCTTC
J gene: TRBJ2-1; V gene: TRBV19; D gene: .; clone size: .; CDR3 protein: CASRAGTSGWNEQFF; CDR3 DNA: TGTGCCAGTAGGGCCGGGACTTCCGGTTGGAATGAGCAGTTCTTC
J gene: TRBJ1-2; V gene: TRBV14; D gene: .; clone size: .; CDR3 protein: CASSQDAGYGGYTF; CDR3 DNA: TGTGCCAGCAGCCAAGACGCAGGGTACGGTGGCTACACCTTC
J gene: TRBJ2-1; V gene: TRBV9; D gene: TRBD2; clone size: .; CDR3 protein: CASSAGLADYNEQFF; CDR3 DNA: TGTGCCAGCAGCGCCGGACTAGCCGATTACAATGAGCAGTTCTTC
J gene: TRBJ1-5; V gene: TRBV28; D gene: .; clone size: few; CDR3 protein: CASSHSQGYQPQHF; CDR3 DNA: TGTGCCAGCAGTCATTCACAGGGATATCAGCCCCAGCATTTT
J gene: TRBJ2-5; V gene: TRBV5-1; D gene: TRBD2; clone size: .; CDR3 protein: CASKVPAGEGETQYF; CDR3 DNA: TGCGCCAGCAAAGTCCCGGCGGGAGAGGGGGAGACCCAGTACTTC
J gene: TRBJ1-1; V gene: TRBV7-9; D gene: .; clone size: .; CDR3 protein: CASSSGTSSEAFF; CDR3 DNA: TGTGCCAGCAGCTCTGGGACGAGCTCTGAAGCTTTCTTT